Shown below are 14 T cell receptor beta chains from a single sample sequenced in a study of cytomegalovirus exposure and HLA in healthy donors. Use of 60 Vbeta and 13 Jbeta primers characterized the PCR. Only in-frame clones appear in the TCRdb table, and some are missing; sequencing was by immunoSEQ multiplex PCR. The sample comprises just under 150,000 clones, 65% to 90% of which are singletons, and less than 3.5% rests with the top ten. The sample consisted of PBMCs. Receptors were obtained from a young woman in good health and CMV-seronegative.

The chain links TRBV7-2 to TRBJ2-7, with D perhaps TRBD1 (5 bases). The CDR3 runs to 15 residues. V lost 1 base to trimming and J lost 6 bases, with 16 bases between them. Germline-derived CDR1 and CDR2 are SGHTA and FQGNSA. CDR3 in amino acids: CASSLGPGSVFEQYF. For the CDR3, the DNA is TGTGCCAGCAGCTTAGGCCCAGGGTCGGTGTTCGAGCAGTACTTC.

The sample holds one count of this clone. The chain employs TRBV28 and TRBJ1-3; D call uncertain. The germline V gene encodes CDR1 MDHEN and CDR2 SYDVKM. There are 12 residues in the CDR3. V was shortened by 2 bases and J by 8 bases, with 7 bases between the two germline ends. CDR3 nucleotides: TGTGCCAGCAGTTTAAGTGCGGACACCATATATTTT. This encodes CASSLSADTIYF.

As for this clone: Its ends do not fully match the called genes, so a read error is possible. The V and J genes are TRBV29-1 and TRBJ1-1; weak D call: TRBD1 (5 bases). Germline-derived CDR1 and CDR2 are SQVTM and ANQGSEA. This CDR3 has 14 amino acids. This chain's CDR3 is CSVEGQRGNTEAFF. CDR3 coding DNA: TGCAGCGTCGAAGGTCAAAGGGGGAACACTGAAGCTTTCTTT. Supplemented by reference TRBV29-1 and TRBJ1-1, the full variable domain reads SAVISQKPSRDICQRGTSLTIQCQVDSQVTMMFWYRQQPGQSLTLIATANQGSEATYESGFVIDKFPISRPNLTFSTLTVSNMSPEDSSIYLCSVEGQRGNTEAFFGQGTRLTVV.

This chain uses TRBV29-1 with TRBJ1-3; 7 nucleotides agree with TRBD1. Unmatched junction bases numbered 2, after V lost 6 bases and J lost 0 bases. The CDR3 sequence is 13 residues long. Germline V gene sequence: CDR1 SQVTM, CDR2 ANQGSEA. CDR3 sequence: CSVGQVSGNTIYF. In DNA form, the CDR3 reads TGCAGCGTCGGACAGGTCTCTGGAAACACCATATATTTT.

In this sample, this clone turned up once. The gene calls are TRBV6-5 and TRBJ1-1; the D is unclear. This CDR3 region has 13 residues. Deletions cut 7 bases from V and 6 bases from J, with 15 bases between. Germline CDR1 reads MNHEY; CDR2 reads SVGAGI. CDR3 residues: CASKPITSAEAFF. The CDR3 nucleotides are TGTGCCAGCAAACCGATAACATCCGCTGAAGCTTTCTTT.

This chain uses TRBV15 with TRBJ2-1, with 8 bases lining up with TRBD1. The CDR3 contains 15 residues. Per the germline V gene, CDR1 is LNHNV and CDR2 is YYDKDF (reference sequence). V lost 5 bases, J lost 2 bases, and 5 bases stayed unmatched. The chain's CDR3 is CATSLRTGTYNEQFF. The CDR3 nucleotides read TGTGCCACCAGCCTCCGGACAGGGACCTACAATGAGCAGTTCTTC.

The chain's CDR3 is CASSLQGNTEAFF. For the CDR3, the DNA is TGTGCCAGCAGCTTACAGGGGAACACTGAAGCTTTCTTT. The V gene is TRBV7-8, the J gene TRBJ1-1; the D gene is possibly TRBD1 (5 bases). Germline loops: CDR1 SGHVS, CDR2 FQNEAQ. The length of the CDR3 is 13 residues. Deletions cut 2 bases from V and 1 base from J, with 5 bases between.

This rearrangement joins TRBV30 to TRBJ2-5; 10 bases line up with TRBD2. Germline V lookup: CDR1 GTSNPN, CDR2 SVGIG (reference sequence). Losses at the gene ends were 3 bases for V and 4 bases for J; bases not matched to a gene: 2. The CDR3 is 13 residues long. In DNA form, the CDR3 reads TGTGCCTGGAGGCTAGCGGGGGTAGAGACCCAGTACTTC. This translates into CAWRLAGVETQYF.

V gene TRBV5-1 combines with J gene TRBJ1-1; TRBD1 matches 8 bases. CDR1 SGHRS and CDR2 YFSETQ come from the germline V gene. This CDR3 is built from 16 residues. With V trimmed by 4 bases and J by 0 bases, 8 bases remained unmatched. DNA of the CDR3: TGCGCCAGCAGCCTGACAGGGGCCTTCATGAACACTGAAGCTTTCTTT. It codes for CASSLTGAFMNTEAFF.

This chain uses TRBV5-1 with TRBJ2-1, with a tentative D call TRBD2 (5 bases). CDR3 length: 15 residues. V lost 7 bases to trimming and J lost 4 bases, with 18 bases between them. CDR1 is SGHRS and CDR2 is YFSETQ in the germline V gene. CDR3 sequence: CASRLVVARYNEQFF. CDR3 in DNA: TGCGCCAGCCGACTTGTTGTAGCGAGATACAATGAGCAGTTCTTC. The variable domain in full, completed from reference TRBV5-1 and TRBJ2-1, reads KAGVTQTPRYLIKTRGQQVTLSCSPISGHRSVSWYQQTPGQGLQFLFEYFSETQRNKGNFPGRFSGRQFSNSRSEMNVSTLELGDSALYLCASRLVVARYNEQFFGPGTRLTVL.

The chain uses TRBV7-2 and TRBJ2-7, with 7 nucleotides matching TRBD2. Germline-derived CDR1 and CDR2 are SGHTA and FQGNSA. The CDR3 loop spans 14 amino acids. The V segment lost 3 bases and the J segment 4 bases; nucleotides outside the gene matches: 6. The CDR3 here is CASSFSSGQYEQYF. The CDR3 DNA follows: TGTGCCAGCAGCTTTTCTAGCGGCCAATACGAGCAGTACTTC.

The V gene is TRBV4-1, the J gene TRBJ2-3; D perhaps matches TRBD1 (7 bases). Germline assignment: CDR1 MGHRA and CDR2 YSYEKL. Trimming shortened V by 1 base and J by 2 bases, and 16 bases separated the two germline ends. This CDR3 has 17 residues. CDR3 loop: CASSQARQGGTTDTQYF. The CDR3 DNA follows: TGCGCCAGCAGCCAAGCTCGGCAGGGGGGTACCACAGATACGCAGTATTTT.

J is TRBJ1-2 and V is TRBV19, with D perhaps TRBD1 (6 bases). Trimming took off 4 bases at V and 4 bases at J, with 7 bases between the two ends. This CDR3 has 12 amino acids. Germline V gives CDR1 LNHDA, CDR2 SQIVND (reference sequence). The CDR3 region has the DNA TGTGCCAGTAGTAGGACAGTCTATGGCTACACCTTC. This codes for CASSRTVYGYTF.

The chain is built from TRBV7-8 and TRBJ1-2, with 7 bases lining up with TRBD1. From germline, CDR1 is SGHVS and CDR2 FQNEAQ. This CDR3 comprises 14 residues. Trimming cost V 5 bases and J 6 bases; bases outside gene matches: 9. CDR3 amino acids: CASSQGVTGHGYTF. As DNA, the CDR3 is TGTGCCAGCAGCCAGGGCGTGACAGGGCATGGCTACACCTTC.